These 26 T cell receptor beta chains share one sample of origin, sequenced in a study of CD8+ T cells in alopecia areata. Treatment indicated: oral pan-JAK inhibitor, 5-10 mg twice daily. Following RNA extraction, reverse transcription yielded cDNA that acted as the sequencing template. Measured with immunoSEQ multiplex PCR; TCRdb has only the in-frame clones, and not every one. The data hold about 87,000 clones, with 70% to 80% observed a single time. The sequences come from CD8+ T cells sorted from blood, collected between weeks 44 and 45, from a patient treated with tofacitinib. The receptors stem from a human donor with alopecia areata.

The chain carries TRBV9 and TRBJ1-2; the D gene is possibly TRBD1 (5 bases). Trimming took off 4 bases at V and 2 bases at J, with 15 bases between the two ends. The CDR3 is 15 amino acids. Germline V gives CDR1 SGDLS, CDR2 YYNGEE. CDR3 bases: TGTGCCAGCAGCTCCACGGGGGAGGGCAACTATGGCTACACCTTC. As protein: CASSSTGEGNYGYTF.

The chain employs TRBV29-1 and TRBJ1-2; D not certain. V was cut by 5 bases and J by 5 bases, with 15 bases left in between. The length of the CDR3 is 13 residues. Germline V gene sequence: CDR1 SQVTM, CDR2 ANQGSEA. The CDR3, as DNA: TGCAGCGTTACCGGAGGGCTCGGTTATGGCTACACCTTC. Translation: CSVTGGLGYGYTF. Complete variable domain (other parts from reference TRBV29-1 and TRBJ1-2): SAVISQKPSRDICQRGTSLTIQCQVDSQVTMMFWYRQQPGQSLTLIATANQGSEATYESGFVIDKFPISRPNLTFSTLTVSNMSPEDSSIYLCSVTGGLGYGYTFGSGTRLTVV.

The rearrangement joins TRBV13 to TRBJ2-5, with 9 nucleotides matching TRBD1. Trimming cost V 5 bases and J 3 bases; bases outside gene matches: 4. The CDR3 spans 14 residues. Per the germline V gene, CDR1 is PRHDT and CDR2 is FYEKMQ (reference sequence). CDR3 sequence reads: CASSPRQGEETQYF. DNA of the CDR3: TGTGCCAGCAGCCCGCGACAGGGGGAAGAGACCCAGTACTTC.

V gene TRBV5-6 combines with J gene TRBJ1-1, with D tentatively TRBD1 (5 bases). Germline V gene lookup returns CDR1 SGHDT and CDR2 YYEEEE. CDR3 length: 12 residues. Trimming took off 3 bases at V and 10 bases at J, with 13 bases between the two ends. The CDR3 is CASSWLEGRAFF. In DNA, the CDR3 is TGTGCCAGCAGCTGGCTTGAGGGGAGAGCTTTCTTT.

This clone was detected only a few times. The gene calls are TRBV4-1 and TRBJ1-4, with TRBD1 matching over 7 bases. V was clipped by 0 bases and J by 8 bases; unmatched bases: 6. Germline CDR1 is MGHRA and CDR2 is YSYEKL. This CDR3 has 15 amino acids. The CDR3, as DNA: TGCGCCAGCAGCCAAGAGGGACAGCCGAGCGAAAAACTGTTTTTT. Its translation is CASSQEGQPSEKLFF.

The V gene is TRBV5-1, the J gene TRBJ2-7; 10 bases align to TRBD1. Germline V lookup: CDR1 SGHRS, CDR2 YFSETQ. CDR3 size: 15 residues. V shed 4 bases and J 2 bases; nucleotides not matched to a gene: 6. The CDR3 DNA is TGCGCCAGCAGCCCTCAGGGGACAGGGGCCTACGAGCAGTACTTC. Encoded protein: CASSPQGTGAYEQYF.

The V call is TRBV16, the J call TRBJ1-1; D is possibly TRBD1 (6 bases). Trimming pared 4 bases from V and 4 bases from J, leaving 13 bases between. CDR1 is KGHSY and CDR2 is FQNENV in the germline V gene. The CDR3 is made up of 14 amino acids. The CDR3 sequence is CASSLDGQFTEAFF. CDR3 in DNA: TGTGCCAGCAGCCTGGATGGACAGTTCACTGAAGCTTTCTTT.

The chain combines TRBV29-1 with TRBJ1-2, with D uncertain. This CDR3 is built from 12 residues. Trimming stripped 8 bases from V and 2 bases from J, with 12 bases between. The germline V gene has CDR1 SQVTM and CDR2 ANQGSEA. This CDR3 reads CSIRTDNYGYTF. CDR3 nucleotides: TGCAGCATCCGGACGGACAACTATGGCTACACCTTC.

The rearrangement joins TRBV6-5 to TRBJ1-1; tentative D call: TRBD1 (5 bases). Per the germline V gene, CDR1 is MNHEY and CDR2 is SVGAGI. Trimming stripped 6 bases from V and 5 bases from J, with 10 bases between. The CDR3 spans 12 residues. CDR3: CASRDIGTEAFF. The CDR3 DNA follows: TGTGCCAGCAGGGACATCGGGACTGAAGCTTTCTTT.

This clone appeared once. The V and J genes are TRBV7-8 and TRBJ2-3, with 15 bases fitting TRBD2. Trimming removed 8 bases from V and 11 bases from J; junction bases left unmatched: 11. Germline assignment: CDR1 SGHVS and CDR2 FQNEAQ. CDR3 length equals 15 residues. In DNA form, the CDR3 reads TGTGCCAGCCGTACCCCGGGACTAGCGGGGGGCCTGCAGTATTTT. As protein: CASRTPGLAGGLQYF.

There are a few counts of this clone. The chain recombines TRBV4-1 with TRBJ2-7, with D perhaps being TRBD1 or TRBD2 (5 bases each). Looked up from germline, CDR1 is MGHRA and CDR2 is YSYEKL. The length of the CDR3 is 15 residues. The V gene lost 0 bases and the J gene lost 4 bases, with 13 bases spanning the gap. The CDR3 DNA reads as TGCGCCAGCAGCCAAGACAGTGGGGGACCGTACGAGCAGTACTTC. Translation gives CASSQDSGGPYEQYF.

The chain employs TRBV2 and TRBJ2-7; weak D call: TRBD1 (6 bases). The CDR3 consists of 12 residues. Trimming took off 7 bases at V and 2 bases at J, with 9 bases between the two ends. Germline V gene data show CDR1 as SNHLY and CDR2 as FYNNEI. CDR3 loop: CASITGTYEQYF. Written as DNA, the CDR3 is TGTGCCAGCATAACAGGGACCTACGAGCAGTACTTC.

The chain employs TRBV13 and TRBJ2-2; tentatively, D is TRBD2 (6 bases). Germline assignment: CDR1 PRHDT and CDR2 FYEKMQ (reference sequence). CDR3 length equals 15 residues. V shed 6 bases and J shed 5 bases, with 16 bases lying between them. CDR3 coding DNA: TGTGCCAGCAGACTGGGCCTACGGGAGACCGGGGAGCTGTTTTTT. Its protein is CASRLGLRETGELFF.

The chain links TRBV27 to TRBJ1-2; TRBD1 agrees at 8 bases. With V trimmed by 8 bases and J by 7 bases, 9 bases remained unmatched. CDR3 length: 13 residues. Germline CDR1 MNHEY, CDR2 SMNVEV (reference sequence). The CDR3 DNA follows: TGTGCCAGCGGCGGACAGGGAAGTTTTGGCTACACCTTC. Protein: CASGGQGSFGYTF.

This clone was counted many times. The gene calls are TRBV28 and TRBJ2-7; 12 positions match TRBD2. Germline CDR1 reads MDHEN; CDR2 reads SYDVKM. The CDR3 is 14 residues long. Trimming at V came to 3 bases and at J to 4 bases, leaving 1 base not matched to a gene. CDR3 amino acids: CASSLGTSGYEQYF. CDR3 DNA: TGTGCCAGCAGTTTGGGGACTAGCGGGTACGAGCAGTACTTC.

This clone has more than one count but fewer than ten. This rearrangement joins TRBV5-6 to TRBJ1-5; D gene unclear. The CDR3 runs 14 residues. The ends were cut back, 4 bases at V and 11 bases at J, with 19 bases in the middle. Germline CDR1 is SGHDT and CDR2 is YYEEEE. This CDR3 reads CASSKILGSTTQHF. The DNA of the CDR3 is TGTGCCAGCAGCAAAATACTCGGGTCTACGACCCAGCATTTT.

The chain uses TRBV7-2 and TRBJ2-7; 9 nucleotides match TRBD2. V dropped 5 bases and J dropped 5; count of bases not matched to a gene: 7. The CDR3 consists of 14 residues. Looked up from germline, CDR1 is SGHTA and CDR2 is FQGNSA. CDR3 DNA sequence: TGTGCCAGCAGCGCCCTTGGCGGGGGGGACGAGCAGTACTTC. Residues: CASSALGGGDEQYF.

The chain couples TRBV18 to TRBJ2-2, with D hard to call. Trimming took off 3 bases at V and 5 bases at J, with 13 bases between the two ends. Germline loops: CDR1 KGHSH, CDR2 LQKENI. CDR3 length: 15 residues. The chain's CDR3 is CASSPWERETGELFF. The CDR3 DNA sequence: TGTGCCAGCTCACCTTGGGAAAGAGAGACCGGGGAGCTGTTTTTT.

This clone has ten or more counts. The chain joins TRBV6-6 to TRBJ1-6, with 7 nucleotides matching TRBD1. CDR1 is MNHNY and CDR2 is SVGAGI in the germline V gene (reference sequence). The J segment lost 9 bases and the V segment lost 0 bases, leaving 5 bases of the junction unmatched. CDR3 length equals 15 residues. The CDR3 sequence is CASSYSRQGSSPLHF. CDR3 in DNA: TGTGCCAGCAGTTACTCGAGACAGGGCTCTTCACCCCTCCACTTT.

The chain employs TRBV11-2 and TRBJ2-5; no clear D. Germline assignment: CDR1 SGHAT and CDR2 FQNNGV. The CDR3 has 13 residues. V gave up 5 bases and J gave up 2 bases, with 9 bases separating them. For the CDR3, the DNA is TGTGCCAGCAGCCCGACGAATCAAGAGACCCAGTACTTC. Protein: CASSPTNQETQYF.

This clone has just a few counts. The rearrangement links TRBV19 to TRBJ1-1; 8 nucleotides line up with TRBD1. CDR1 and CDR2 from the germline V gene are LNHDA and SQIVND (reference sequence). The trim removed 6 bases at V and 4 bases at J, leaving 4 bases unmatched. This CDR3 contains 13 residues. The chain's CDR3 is CASRRTGLTEAFF. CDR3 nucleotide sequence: TGTGCCAGTAGGAGGACAGGGCTCACTGAAGCTTTCTTT.

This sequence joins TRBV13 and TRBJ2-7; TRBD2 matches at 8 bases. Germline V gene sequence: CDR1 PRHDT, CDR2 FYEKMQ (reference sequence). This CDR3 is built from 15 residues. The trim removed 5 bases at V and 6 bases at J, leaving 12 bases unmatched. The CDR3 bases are TGTGCCAGCAGCCAACTAACGGGGGGGCCGGGCGAGCAGTACTTC. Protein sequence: CASSQLTGGPGEQYF.

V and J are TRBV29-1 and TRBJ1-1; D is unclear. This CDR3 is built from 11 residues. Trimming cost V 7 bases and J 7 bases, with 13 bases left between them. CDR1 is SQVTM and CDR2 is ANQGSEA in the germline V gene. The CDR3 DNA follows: TGCAGCGGTGAGGAGGGTAATGAAGCTTTCTTT. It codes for CSGEEGNEAFF.

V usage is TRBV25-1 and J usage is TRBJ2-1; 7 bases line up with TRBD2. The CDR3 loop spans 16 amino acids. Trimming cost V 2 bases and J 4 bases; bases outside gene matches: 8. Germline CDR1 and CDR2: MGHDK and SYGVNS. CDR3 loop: CASSEGMGGSYNEQFF. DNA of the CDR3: TGTGCCAGCAGTGAAGGCATGGGGGGGTCTTACAATGAGCAGTTCTTC.

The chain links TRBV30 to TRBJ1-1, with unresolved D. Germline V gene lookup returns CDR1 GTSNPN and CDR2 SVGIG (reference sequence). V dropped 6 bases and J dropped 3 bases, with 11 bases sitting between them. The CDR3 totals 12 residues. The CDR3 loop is CACRSEDTEAFF. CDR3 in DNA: TGTGCCTGTCGCTCCGAGGACACTGAAGCTTTCTTT.

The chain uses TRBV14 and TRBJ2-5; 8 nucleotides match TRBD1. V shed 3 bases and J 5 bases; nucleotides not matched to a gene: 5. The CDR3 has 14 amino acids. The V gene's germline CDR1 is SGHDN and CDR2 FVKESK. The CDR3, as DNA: TGTGCCAGCAGCCATCCACAGGGGGAGGAGACCCAGTACTTC. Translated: CASSHPQGEETQYF.